This TCR beta chain was recovered during a study of blood T cell repertoires in COVID-19. The wider study: The origin of the acute and convalescent COVID-19 samples was the United States, Italy and Spain. In each case, the material was cDNA or gDNA derived from T cells, B-cell-depleted T cells, or PBMCs.

Germline V CDR1 and CDR2: LGHDT, YNNKEL (reference sequence). CDR3 length equals 16 residues. V lost 1 base, J lost 3 bases, and 5 bases stayed unmatched. Authors' data handling: Amplification of reference gene primers was used by the study to estimate nucleated cell counts. Measured with immunoSEQ multiplex PCR; TCRdb has only the in-frame clones, and not every one. The D gene and trimming were derived from the DNA, and the V and J assignments and clone size from that table. The sample shows tens of thousands of clones, roughly 83% of them seen only once. This rearrangement joins TRBV3-1 (or the pseudogene TRBV3-2) to TRBJ2-1; 8 bases agree with TRBD2. This clonotype was obtained from a man aged 45-60 years with acute or convalescent COVID-19. Sequencing was performed on peripheral blood. Here the CDR3 DNA reads TGTGCCAGCAGCCAAGTATATACTAGCGGCTACAATGAGCAGTTCTTC. Its translation: CASSQVYTSGYNEQFF.